This record concerns one T cell receptor beta chain sequence. The clone's antigen remains unknown. Base qualities are missing; no much larger clone stands one base away. The data derive from a study of OX40 agonist ivuxolimab in advanced cancers. Turning to the overall study: Ivuxolimab was a fully human IgG2 agonistic monoclonal antibody targeting the costimulatory receptor OX40 (CD134). Of the 50 to 55 patients in dose escalation, 19 had hepatocellular carcinoma, around 15 had melanoma, 9 had renal cell carcinoma and 9 had head and neck cancer. Partial responses were achieved by three dose-escalation patients, of whom one had hepatocellular carcinoma and two had cutaneous melanoma. Peripheral TCRbeta sequencing was intended to test whether TCR sequence diversity was altered and clonal T-cell expansion was caused by ivuxolimab. In the dose-escalation cohort, 70% to 85% of patients were male, and the mean age was around 65 years with a range of roughly 20 to 80. Prior anti-PD-1, anti-PD-L1 or anti-CTLA-4 therapy was permitted, and approximately 42% of dose-escalation patients had received checkpoint inhibitors. The monotherapy dose-escalation portion (N ≈ 50 patients) of the phase I ivuxolimab trial is reported in the paper. Intravenous ivuxolimab was administered to patients every 2 weeks at six dose levels: 0.01, 0.1, 0.3, 1.5, 3 and 10 mg/kg.

Broad study findings and their caveats: Which antigens the clonally expanded peripheral T cells were specific for was not determined. In the 0.1-3.0 mg/kg groups, partial responders had among the lowest normalized peripheral clonal expansion, particularly in CD8+ T cells. Low levels of normalized T-cell clonal expansion were also shown by some nonresponding patients. After ivuxolimab, expanded clones were on average more numerous among CD8+ T cells than among CD4+ T cells. At doses of 0.1 to 3.0 mg/kg, clonal expansion of both CD4+ and CD8+ T cells in blood was seen between baseline and week 6.

To sequence the TCRbeta CDR3 region, genomic DNA was isolated from the sorted cells. TCRbeta CDR3 regions were sequenced using the immunoSEQ Assay. The clones in this table, taken by TCRdb from immuneACCESS, are in-frame only. Not every clone is retained; where verified, under half of the shortfall comes from an unresolved V gene, and the cause of the rest is unknown. A total of 75,000 to 80,000 clones appear in this sample, around 87% of them only once. The ten largest clones capture 6.2% of the sample. V trim: 2 bases; J trim: 8 bases; unmatched bases: 0. The germline V gene sets CDR1 to MDHEN and CDR2 to SYDVKM. The cysteine opens and the phenylalanine closes a CDR3 of 12 amino acids. Of all the DNA, just the CDR3 is kept, 36 bases in frame from base 1. Patients with a history of autoimmune disease or receiving systemic immunosuppression were excluded from the trial. Peripheral blood for TCR sequencing was drawn from every dose cohort at baseline, at cycle 4 day 1 and at cycle 7 day 1. The samples were taken from a phase I, first-in-human, multicenter, open-label dose-escalation trial of ivuxolimab. Adults with locally advanced or metastatic head and neck squamous cell, hepatocellular, melanoma or renal cell carcinoma were enrolled in the trial. Before TCR sequencing, CD4+ and CD8+ T cells were separately sorted from peripheral blood.

The sequence joins TRBV28 to TRBJ1-2, and 9 junction bases match TRBD1. The sequence derives from an adult with an advanced solid tumor such as melanoma, head and neck, liver or kidney cancer. This sample comprised CD4+ or CD8+ T cells sorted from blood, obtained in a trial of the OX40 agonist ivuxolimab. The DNA sequence is given as TGTGCCAGCAGTTTAGGGACAGGGGGCTACACCTTC. The resulting protein is CASSLGTGGYTF.